This T cell receptor beta chain emerged from a study of response to subunit inactivated influenza vaccine. The study's findings and limits: Every seasonal influenza vaccination brings in few new T cells, the authors suggested.

One entry per CDR3 protein, called by TCRdb with MiXCR from the RT-PCR reads. The repertoire has hundreds of thousands of distinct CDR3 sequences, around 18% of them found once; the top ten carry about a tenth. This clonotype was seen at least ten times. Its target is unknown. Germline and junction disagree at one end, which may indicate a read error. Per germline, CDR1 DFQATT and CDR2 SNEGSKA (reference sequence). The CDR3 has 13 amino acids. V usage is TRBV20-1 and J usage is TRBJ1-1, with a possible D match to TRBD1 (5 bases). Source: PBMCs from blood, taken 4 to 6 days after vaccination. The TCR originated in a man aged 45-60 years who received an inactivated influenza vaccine. DNA of the CDR3: TGCAGGGCTACCGGGACTATGAACACTGAAGCTTTCTTT. As protein: CRATGTMNTEAFF.